The sequence of this TCR beta chain was determined in a study of T cells in localized non-small cell lung cancer. Broader study findings: Highest T cell clonality was seen in uninvolved adjacent lung, surpassing that measured in tumor. Out of the top 100 tumor clones, a median around 50 were seen in adjacent lung.

Neighbouring lung, lacking atypia, was collected no less than 2 cm away from the tumor margin. The CDR3 extends over 14 amino acids. Trimming removed 5 bases from V and 6 bases from J; junction bases left unmatched: 7. Germline loops: CDR1 SGHNT, CDR2 YENEEA. Clones were sequenced by immunoSEQ multiplex PCR, and TCRdb holds only the in-frame ones, with some missing. This sample has about 3,700 clones, with about 30% found just once. This clone is medium-sized. Its target is unknown. Here the sequenced sample was normal lung tissue next to the tumor, taken before any cancer treatment. The clonotype was recovered from a woman aged 35-70 years with stage I lung adenocarcinoma. The chain links TRBV11-3 to TRBJ1-2, with TRBD1 matching 9 bases. For the CDR3, the DNA is TGTGCCAGCAGCCAATTACAGGGGGCGCATGGCTACACCTTC. Protein: CASSQLQGAHGYTF.